This T cell receptor beta chain came from a study of blood T cell repertoires in COVID-19. Background on the study: The samples span acute and convalescent COVID-19 from the United States, Italy and Spain.

Generated by immunoSEQ multiplex PCR, the TCRdb table keeps only in-frame clones and is missing some. The sample includes 20,000 to 30,000 clones, 82% seen only once; the top ten take 30% to 40%. The sequenced sample was peripheral blood. The origin of this receptor is a human donor in a cohort sampled during active COVID-19.

In DNA form, the CDR3 reads TGCGCCAGCAGCCGACTAGCGGCGAACACCGGGGAGCTGTTTTTT. Protein sequence: CASSRLAANTGELFF. V gene TRBV5-1 combines with J gene TRBJ2-2; TRBD2 matches 9 bases. Germline CDR1 SGHRS, CDR2 YFSETQ. CDR3 length equals 15 residues. J gave up 0 bases and V 4 bases, and 1 base lay outside the gene matches.